This passage covers 5 T cell receptor beta chains from one sample sequenced in a study of cytomegalovirus exposure and HLA in healthy donors. Primers for the PCR totalled 60 Vbeta and 13 Jbeta. Measured with immunoSEQ multiplex PCR; TCRdb has only the in-frame clones, and not every one. The sample contains 110,000 or so clones, roughly two thirds of which appear only once. The sequencing input was PBMCs. These receptors originate from a man aged 30 to 45 in good health and CMV-seronegative.

This chain connects TRBV6-1 to TRBJ2-2; TRBD1 might be the D (5 bases). The length of the CDR3 is 14 residues. Per the germline V gene, CDR1 is MNHNS and CDR2 is SASEGT. The germline V and J ends were trimmed by 8 bases and 3 bases, with 13 bases remaining between them. The CDR3 sequence: CASGKRGDTGELFF. The DNA of the CDR3 is TGTGCCAGCGGGAAAAGGGGTGACACCGGGGAGCTGTTTTTT.

CDR3: CASSLGLAGDGETQYF. In DNA form, the CDR3 reads TGCGCCAGCAGCTTGGGTCTAGCGGGAGATGGGGAGACCCAGTACTTC. This rearrangement joins TRBV5-1 to TRBJ2-5; TRBD2 aligns across 10 bases. V shed 0 bases, J shed 5 bases, and the junction held 7 bases outside the gene matches. Germline lookup yields CDR1 SGHRS and CDR2 YFSETQ. This CDR3 spans 16 amino acids. Looking up the rest from reference TRBV5-1 and TRBJ2-5 gives the full variable domain: KAGVTQTPRYLIKTRGQQVTLSCSPISGHRSVSWYQQTPGQGLQFLFEYFSETQRNKGNFPGRFSGRQFSNSRSEMNVSTLELGDSALYLCASSLGLAGDGETQYFGPGTRLLVL.

This clone was detected only once. The chain recombines TRBV7-2 with TRBJ2-7; D possibly corresponds to TRBD1 (5 bases). V gave up 1 base and J gave up 2 bases, with 12 bases separating them. Per germline, CDR1 SGHTA and CDR2 FQGNSA. This CDR3 spans 15 amino acids. The CDR3 reads CASSLGWTNTYEQYF. The CDR3 DNA follows: TGTGCCAGCAGCTTAGGTTGGACAAACACCTACGAGCAGTACTTC. Complete variable domain (other parts from reference TRBV7-2 and TRBJ2-7): GAGVSQSPSNKVTEKGKDVELRCDPISGHTALYWYRQSLGQGLEFLIYFQGNSAPDKSGLPSDRFSAERTGGSVSTLTIQRTQQEDSAVYLCASSLGWTNTYEQYFGPGTRLTVT.

This chain uses TRBV5-1 with TRBJ1-6; D is perhaps TRBD1 (5 bases). The CDR3 consists of 17 residues. Germline-derived CDR1 and CDR2 are SGHRS and YFSETQ. Trimming pared 0 bases from V and 5 bases from J, leaving 15 bases between. CDR3 protein: CASSLEFGQGNNSPLHF. The CDR3 coding sequence is TGCGCCAGCAGCTTGGAATTCGGGCAGGGTAATAATTCACCCCTCCACTTT.

The chain employs TRBV30 and TRBJ2-1; 10 bases are shared with TRBD2. This CDR3 is built from 16 residues. Trimming took 3 bases from V and 7 from J; bases not matched to a gene: 12. Germline V lookup: CDR1 GTSNPN, CDR2 SVGIG (reference sequence). Here the CDR3 reads CAWSHLGASGSNEQFF. DNA for the CDR3: TGTGCCTGGAGCCATCTGGGGGCTAGCGGGAGTAATGAGCAGTTCTTC.